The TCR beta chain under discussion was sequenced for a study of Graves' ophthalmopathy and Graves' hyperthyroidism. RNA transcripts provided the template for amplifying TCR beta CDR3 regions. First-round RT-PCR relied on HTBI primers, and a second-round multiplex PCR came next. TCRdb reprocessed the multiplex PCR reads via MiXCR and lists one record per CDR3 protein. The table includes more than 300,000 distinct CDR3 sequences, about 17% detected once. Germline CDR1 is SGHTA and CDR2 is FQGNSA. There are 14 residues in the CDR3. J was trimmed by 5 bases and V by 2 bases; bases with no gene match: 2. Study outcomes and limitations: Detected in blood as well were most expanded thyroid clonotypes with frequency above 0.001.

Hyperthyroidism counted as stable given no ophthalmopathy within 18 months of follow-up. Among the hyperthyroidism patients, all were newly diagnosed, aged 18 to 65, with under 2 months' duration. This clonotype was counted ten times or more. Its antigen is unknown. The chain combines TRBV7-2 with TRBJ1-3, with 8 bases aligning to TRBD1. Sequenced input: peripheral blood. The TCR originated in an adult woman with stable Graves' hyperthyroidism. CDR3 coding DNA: TGTGCCAGCAGCTTACACAGGGGGAGAAACACCATATATTTT. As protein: CASSLHRGRNTIYF.